A single sample gave rise to the 5 T cell receptor beta chains below, sequenced in a study of T cells after yellow fever vaccination (dated by TCRdb to about 2019). The library was generated by 5' RACE. Instrument used: Illumina HiSeq 2500. TCRdb trimmed public reads at Q25 via fastp, called clones via MiXCR and kept in-frame beta chains. CDR3 protein sequences are deduplicated, and each keeps its most common genes and DNA. Across this sample there are around 550,000 distinct CDR3 sequences, with roughly 19% seen only once. Of the sample, 14% falls within the top ten clones. The sample's treatment or condition label, decoded: live attenuated yellow fever vaccine strain. The specimen comprised PBMCs, sampled 15 days after the yellow fever booster vaccination. The receptor source for this set is a man aged 25 to 40 who received the YFV17D yellow fever vaccine.

This clonotype has a handful of counts. The chain couples TRBV5-1 to TRBJ1-1; 10 nucleotides match TRBD1. V dropped 4 bases and J dropped 3; count of bases not matched to a gene: 0. Germline-derived CDR1 and CDR2 are SGHRS and YFSETQ. The CDR3 has 13 residues. DNA of the CDR3: TGCGCCAGCAGCGGGACAGGGGACACTGAAGCTTTCTTT. It specifies CASSGTGDTEAFF.

The V gene is TRBV15, the J gene TRBJ2-5, with D uncertain. Trimming pared 5 bases from V and 3 bases from J, leaving 7 bases between. Germline V CDR1 and CDR2: LNHNV, YYDKDF (reference sequence). The length of the CDR3 is 12 residues. The CDR3 region is CATSRVEETQYF. CDR3 nucleotide sequence: TGTGCCACCAGCCGGGTGGAAGAGACCCAGTACTTC.

The chain is built from TRBV12-3 or TRBV12-4 and TRBJ1-1; 7 bases align to TRBD1. Germline trimming cut 7 bases from V and 4 bases from J; bases unmatched to any gene: 9. The CDR3 sequence is 14 residues long. DNA for the CDR3: TGTGCCAGCAACCCAGGGACAGTCCGCACTGAAGCTTTCTTT. Translating gives CASNPGTVRTEAFF.

This clonotype has just a few counts. V gene TRBV7-8 combines with J gene TRBJ2-3, with a possible D match to TRBD1 (6 bases). V was shortened by 3 bases and J by 0 bases, with 13 bases between the two germline ends. In germline, CDR1 is SGHVS, CDR2 FQNEAQ. This CDR3 contains 16 residues. Written as DNA, the CDR3 is TGTGCCAGCAGCTTGTCCGACAGGCTGAGCACAGATACGCAGTATTTT. Translating gives CASSLSDRLSTDTQYF.

This sequence joins TRBV6-2 or TRBV6-3 and TRBJ2-1, with 10 bases fitting TRBD1. V shed 8 bases and J 3 bases; nucleotides not matched to a gene: 7. CDR1 and CDR2 from the germline V gene are MNHEY and SVGEGT. This CDR3 contains 15 residues. This CDR3 reads CASQLRDRGYNEQFF. CDR3 DNA sequence: TGTGCCAGCCAACTCCGGGACAGGGGCTACAATGAGCAGTTCTTC.